This T cell receptor beta chain comes out of a study of blood T cell repertoires in COVID-19 (dated by TCRdb to 2019 to 2021). With regard to the full study: Samples covering the acute and convalescent phases of COVID-19 were provided by collaborators in the United States, Italy and Spain. The material from the prospective study consisted of cDNA or gDNA derived from T cells, B-cell-depleted T cells, or PBMCs. Deeply sampled blood TCRbeta repertoires from subjects exposed to, actively infected with, or recovered from COVID-19 were included in the dataset. A freely available public database, intended as a resource for researchers studying the immune response to SARS-CoV-2, is where the repertoires were released. Samples were obtained from the ongoing ImmuneRACE study (first 160 participants) and from over 1,000 subjects provided by 6 global collaborators. Nearly every sample came with metadata listing a de-identified subject ID, COVID-19 status, age in years and sex. HLA class I and class II types, where available, came from metadata supplied by the sample provider rather than from assay-based typing.

TCRbeta CDR3 regions were amplified from genomic DNA using the immunoSEQ Assay, a bias-controlled multiplex PCR. Under the source paper's analysis protocol: Within the assay, amplification of reference gene primers was used to estimate how many nucleated cells each sample contained. To quantify the absolute abundance of each unique TCRbeta CDR3 rearrangement, sequence reads were collapsed and filtered. For each sample, productive Simpson clonality was calculated as the square root of Simpson's diversity index across productive rearrangements. As stored in TCRdb, this immuneACCESS dataset retains in-frame rearrangements with V and J assigned. A fraction of the clones does not appear; measured against another copy, unresolved V genes explain less than half of the discrepancy, and the remainder lacks a known reason. The DNA gave D and trimming, while V, J and clone size come from that table. The sample data list roughly 700,000 clones, and just under 90% of these were observed just once. The ten largest clones add up to about 0.24% of the sample.

In the case of this clone: Its cognate antigen has yet to be identified. Base qualities were left out, and no much larger clone turns up one base away.

The research as a whole found: Clinical and demographic metadata were provided uncurated, with the amount varying by source and participant.

The CDR3, from cysteine to phenylalanine, totals 14 residues. The read is trimmed to its CDR3 DNA, 42 bases read in frame from base 1. V lost 7 bases and J lost 4 bases; the stretch between them is 12 bases long. Sequences KGHDR (CDR1) and SFDVKD (CDR2) are obtained from the germline V gene. The collaborating institutions used their own protocols to collect whole blood in K2EDTA tubes. For TCRbeta analysis, collaborators shipped samples as frozen whole blood, isolated PBMCs, or DNA extracted from either of those sample types. The sequenced sample was peripheral blood. The chain joins TRBV24-1 to TRBJ2-2; TRBD1 is possibly the D segment (6 matching bases). The TCR sequence derives from a woman aged 18-29 years with acute or convalescent COVID-19. The CDR3 amino acid sequence is: CATRGARGTGELFF. The nucleotide sequence reads as follows: TGTGCCACCAGGGGGGCTCGGGGCACCGGGGAGCTGTTTTTT.